The clone carrying this T cell receptor beta chain came up once. These data are taken from a study of blood T cell repertoires in COVID-19. At the level of the study: From the United States, Italy and Spain came samples of acute and convalescent COVID-19. Sample material is recorded as cDNA or gDNA derived from T cells, B-cell-depleted T cells, or PBMCs.

Per germline, CDR1 LGHNT and CDR2 FRNRAP. Trimming removed 4 bases from V and 7 bases from J; junction bases left unmatched: 8. There are 14 residues in the CDR3. Under the authors' procedure: Researchers report that nucleated cell counts were estimated from reference gene primer amplification. Repertoires were generated with immunoSEQ multiplex PCR, while TCRdb's copy carries only in-frame clones and drops some. The DNA was the basis for D and trimming; V, J and clone size are from that table. The sample carries 200,000 to 300,000 clones, 87% recorded once. This sequence originates from a woman in her forties who had recovered from COVID-19. Sequencing was done on a sample of peripheral blood. The gene calls are TRBV12-5 and TRBJ2-5, with 8 positions matching TRBD1. As DNA, the CDR3 is TGTGCTAGTGGTTCGGGACAGGTGGGGGGGACCCAGTACTTC. It specifies CASGSGQVGGTQYF.